Below, 18 T cell receptor beta chains from the same sample are listed, as sequenced in a study of human T cells and chemical hapten exposure. Time point indicated: patch test 2, 6 weeks after DPC sensitization. As to treatment: therapeutic diphenylcyclopropenone sensitization with weekly scalp DPC. TCRdb re-called the RACE reads through MiXCR, storing one row per CDR3 protein. The sample shows 100,000 or so distinct CDR3 sequences, roughly a tenth of them seen only once. The source material was whole blood, sampled in connection with sensitization to the hapten diphenylcyclopropenone (DPC). These receptors were obtained from a woman between 40 and 50 years old with alopecia areata. Some clones in this sample may be carry-over from other donors' samples.

This clonotype turned up a few times. This chain links TRBV4-1 with TRBJ2-7; a possible D gene is TRBD2 (5 bases). This CDR3 has 16 amino acids. Germline lookup yields CDR1 MGHRA and CDR2 YSYEKL. Trimming left V 1 base short and J 3 bases short, with 16 bases between. CDR3 bases: TGCGCCAGCAGCCAAGCAAATAGCGCCGCTATCTACGAGCAGTACTTC. This translates into CASSQANSAAIYEQYF.

This clonotype was seen a handful of times. The CDR3 loop reads CASSFSLEQYF. The DNA of the CDR3 is TGTGCCAGCAGCTTTTCCCTCGAGCAGTACTTC. The rearrangement uses TRBV9 and TRBJ2-7; D gene uncertain. Germline V lookup: CDR1 SGDLS, CDR2 YYNGEE. V was shortened by 4 bases and J by 6 bases, with 8 bases between the two germline ends. The CDR3 is made up of 11 amino acids.

This clonotype was seen many times. CDR3 loop: CASSLESGTPYGYTF. CDR3 nucleotides: TGTGCCAGCAGCTTGGAGTCCGGGACACCATATGGCTACACCTTC. The V call is TRBV5-5, the J call TRBJ1-2; D perhaps matches TRBD1 (6 bases). This CDR3 spans 15 amino acids. Trimming took off 0 bases at V and 5 bases at J, with 14 bases between the two ends. The V gene's germline CDR1 is SGHKS and CDR2 YYEKEE (reference sequence).

The chain employs TRBV12-3 or TRBV12-4 and TRBJ2-7, with 10 bases matching TRBD2. Losses at the gene ends were 4 bases for V and 3 bases for J; bases not matched to a gene: 9. The CDR3 consists of 16 residues. In nucleotides, the CDR3 is TGTGCCAGCAGTTCCCGACAGCGGGAGGGCCTCTACGAGCAGTACTTC. Amino acids: CASSSRQREGLYEQYF.

In this sample, this clonotype turned up many times. The rearrangement links TRBV6-1 to TRBJ1-1; D is ambiguous. The V gene's germline CDR1 is MNHNS and CDR2 SASEGT. V was pared by 3 bases and J by 7 bases, with 6 bases between. The CDR3 runs to 11 residues. In DNA form, the CDR3 reads TGTGCCAGCAGTGAGGAGATTGAAGCTTTCTTT. It translates to CASSEEIEAFF.

This clonotype was observed at least ten times. CDR3 in amino acids: CSAWERAGANVLTF. The CDR3 DNA reads TGCAGTGCTTGGGAGAGGGCCGGAGCCAACGTCCTGACTTTC. This chain joins TRBV20-1 and TRBJ2-6; D perhaps matches TRBD2 (5 bases). This CDR3 has 14 residues. From germline, CDR1 is DFQATT and CDR2 SNEGSKA (reference sequence). The V gene lost 5 bases and the J gene lost 7 bases, with 15 bases spanning the gap.

This rearrangement joins TRBV7-3 to TRBJ1-6; D gene unclear. CDR3 length: 13 residues. Per the germline V gene, CDR1 is SGHTA and CDR2 is FQGTGA. Deletions cut 2 bases from V and 4 bases from J, with 3 bases between. The CDR3 reads CASSLLYNSPLHF. In DNA form, the CDR3 reads TGTGCCAGCAGCTTATTGTATAATTCACCCCTCCACTTT.

This clonotype was recorded many times. The chain links TRBV6-5 to TRBJ2-1; 9 bases fit TRBD1. Losses at the gene ends were 7 bases for V and 4 bases for J; bases not matched to a gene: 5. The CDR3 sequence is 14 residues long. Germline lookup yields CDR1 MNHEY and CDR2 SVGAGI. This CDR3 is CASTPGTGYNEQFF. For the CDR3, the DNA is TGTGCCAGCACTCCCGGGACAGGGTACAATGAGCAGTTCTTC.

The sample holds many counts of this clonotype. The chain is built from TRBV7-8 and TRBJ1-1, with TRBD1 matching over 7 bases. The germline V gene encodes CDR1 SGHVS and CDR2 FQNEAQ. J was trimmed by 2 bases and V by 4 bases; bases with no gene match: 4. This CDR3 has 14 residues. The CDR3 sequence: CASSSGTANTEAFF. The CDR3 DNA reads as TGTGCCAGCAGCTCCGGGACAGCAAACACTGAAGCTTTCTTT.

This clonotype was seen only a few times. V is TRBV7-3 and J is TRBJ2-7; D perhaps matches TRBD2 (5 bases). CDR1 is SGHTA, CDR2 FQGTGA, per germline. Between the trimmed V and J ends, which lost 3 bases and 4 bases, there was a span of 16 bases. The length of the CDR3 is 15 residues. CDR3 DNA: TGTGCCAGCAGCTTGGCGCCGGGATCGGGGTACGAGCAGTACTTC. Amino acid sequence: CASSLAPGSGYEQYF.

Ten or more counts support this clonotype. V is TRBV7-6 and J is TRBJ2-5, with D tentatively TRBD2 (5 bases). Looked up from germline, CDR1 is SGHVS and CDR2 is FNYEAQ. The ends were cut back, 5 bases at V and 5 bases at J, with 18 bases in the middle. This CDR3 has 15 amino acids. CDR3 DNA: TGTGCCAGCAGCCTCCTTATGTCTTCGGGGGAGACCCAGTACTTC. As protein: CASSLLMSSGETQYF.

The table lists this clonotype with many counts. The chain links TRBV21-1 to TRBJ1-3; TRBD1, the table's D call, was not compared with the DNA. TRBV21-1 is assigned pseudogene status. The CDR3 length is 14 residues. The CDR3, as DNA: TGTGCCAGGAAAACAGGGGGCTCTGGAAACACCATATATTTT. Translating gives CARKTGGSGNTIYF.

This clonotype was counted ten times or more. The chain carries TRBV6-6 and TRBJ1-5; TRBD1 matches at 7 bases. The germline V gene encodes CDR1 MNHNY and CDR2 SVGAGI (reference sequence). Losses at the gene ends were 10 bases for V and 0 bases for J; bases not matched to a gene: 6. The CDR3 contains 14 residues. The CDR3 region has the DNA TGTGCCACCCAGACAGGGAATAGCAATCAGCCCCAGCATTTT. This codes for CATQTGNSNQPQHF.

Only a few counts were recorded for this clonotype. V usage is TRBV6-2 or TRBV6-3 and J usage is TRBJ2-1; 10 bases are shared with TRBD2. V shed 7 bases, J shed 13 bases, and the junction held 10 bases outside the gene matches. The CDR3 sequence is 13 residues long. Germline assignment: CDR1 MNHEY and CDR2 SVGEGT. This chain's CDR3 is CASTLAGAGVQFF. In DNA form, the CDR3 reads TGTGCCAGCACCCTAGCGGGAGCAGGCGTACAGTTCTTC.

This clonotype was seen repeatedly, ten times or more. The V gene is TRBV29-1, the J gene TRBJ2-3; 11 bases line up with TRBD2. This CDR3 spans 15 amino acids. Germline CDR1 SQVTM, CDR2 ANQGSEA. V lost 7 bases and J lost 4; bases outside the gene matches: 10. The CDR3 DNA follows: TGCAGCGCCCTGGGGCTAGCGGGAGGAGCAGATACGCAGTATTTT. This gives the protein CSALGLAGGADTQYF.

This clonotype was detected many times. The chain combines TRBV29-1 with TRBJ2-1; 7 positions agree with TRBD2. V shed 3 bases, J shed 6 bases, and the junction held 2 bases outside the gene matches. CDR3 length: 12 amino acids. Per germline, CDR1 SQVTM and CDR2 ANQGSEA. The CDR3 loop reads CSVDGGGNEQFF. The DNA for the CDR3 is TGCAGCGTTGATGGGGGGGGCAATGAGCAGTTCTTC.

Ten or more counts support this clonotype. The rearrangement uses TRBV4-2 and TRBJ2-1, with D perhaps TRBD2 (5 bases). Trimming removed 4 bases from V and 5 bases from J, with 9 bases in between. The CDR3 contains 13 residues. Germline V gene data show CDR1 as LGHNA and CDR2 as YNFKEQ. The CDR3, as DNA: TGTGCCAGCAGCCGCGGACTCCACAATGAGCAGTTCTTC. It specifies CASSRGLHNEQFF.

This chain links TRBV6-6 with TRBJ2-1; D possibly corresponds to TRBD2 (10 bases). The length of the CDR3 is 21 residues. Trimming took 2 bases from V and 0 from J, leaving 26 bases between them. Germline V gene data show CDR1 as MNHNY and CDR2 as SVGAGI (reference sequence). CDR3 amino acids: CASSYRQGETSGASSYNEQFF. CDR3 nucleotide sequence: TGTGCCAGCAGTTACAGACAGGGGGAAACTAGCGGGGCGAGCTCCTACAATGAGCAGTTCTTC.